This T cell receptor (beta chain) was profiled in a study of T-cell reconstitution after alpha-beta-depleted transplantation in children. General study results and limits: T-cell counts and diversity at one year post-transplant came mainly from newly produced T cells.

CDR1 and CDR2 from the germline V gene are SGHVS and FQNEAQ. This CDR3 has 14 residues. V was clipped by 1 base and J by 5 bases; unmatched bases: 4. Unique molecular identifiers were used in preparing the TCRbeta library. TCRdb independently ran MiXCR on the PCR reads; one entry per CDR3 protein. The sample has a few hundred thousand distinct CDR3 sequences, roughly a quarter seen once. This clonotype was detected a few times. What it recognizes is unknown. The sample in question was PBMCs, obtained before TCRalphabeta/CD19-depleted stem cell transplant. This receptor was taken from a boy under three years old with Wiskott-Aldrich syndrome, due to receive a stem cell transplant. V and J are TRBV7-8 and TRBJ2-5, with 7 positions matching TRBD2. Written as DNA, the CDR3 is TGTGCCAGCAGCTTAGGCCTGCGGGGGGAGACCCAGTACTTC. It encodes CASSLGLRGETQYF.